Below are 29 T cell receptor beta chains sequenced from a single sample in a study of T cell repertoires in cytomegalovirus infection. These receptors' antigens are unknown. Using its own MiXCR run on the reads, TCRdb lists one record per CDR3 protein. The sample has about 130,000 distinct CDR3 sequences, more than 25% seen once. The sample in question was CD8+ T cells from cultured PBMCs, obtained from culture after CMV antigen stimulation. The origin of the receptors is a human donor in good health (CMV status not recorded). Some clones in this sample may be carry-over from other donors' samples.

The chain has TRBV7-9 and TRBJ2-7; the D is unclear. Germline CDR1 is SEHNR and CDR2 is FQNEAQ (reference sequence). V lost 5 bases to trimming and J lost 6 bases, with 8 bases between them. This CDR3 comprises 11 residues. This chain's CDR3 is CASSLYIEQYF. CDR3 DNA: TGTGCCAGCAGCCTTTATATCGAGCAGTACTTC.

This clonotype was detected a few times. This chain joins TRBV3-1 and TRBJ1-5, with D hard to call. CDR1 is LGHDT and CDR2 is YNNKEL in the germline V gene (reference sequence). CDR3 size: 13 residues. Trimming cost V 3 bases and J 7 bases, with 10 bases left between them. The CDR3 loop is CASSQGSKQPQHF. CDR3 DNA: TGTGCCAGCAGCCAGGGCTCGAAGCAGCCCCAGCATTTT.

The V and J genes are TRBV5-4 and TRBJ2-2, with TRBD2 matching over 14 bases. The V and J ends lost 4 bases and 7 bases, in that order; junction bases with no gene match: 6. This CDR3 region has 16 residues. Germline assignment: CDR1 SGHNT and CDR2 YYREEE (reference sequence). CDR3 protein: CASSLGLAGGHGELFF. CDR3 bases: TGTGCCAGCAGCCTCGGACTAGCGGGGGGTCACGGGGAGCTGTTTTTT. Filled out from reference TRBV5-4 and TRBJ2-2, the complete variable domain reads ETGVTQSPTHLIKTRGQQVTLRCSSQSGHNTVSWYQQALGQGPQFIFQYYREEENGRGNFPPRFSGLQFPNYSSELNVNALELDDSALYLCASSLGLAGGHGELFFGEGSRLTVL.

The chain has TRBV7-2 and TRBJ2-1; 11 nucleotides match TRBD2. Losses at the gene ends were 2 bases for V and 8 bases for J; bases not matched to a gene: 14. The CDR3 contains 18 residues. Germline V lookup: CDR1 SGHTA, CDR2 FQGNSA. CDR3 nucleotide sequence: TGTGCCAGCAGCTTATTTCCGGGTCTAGCGGGGGGAGGGGATGAGCAGTTCTTC. Translation gives CASSLFPGLAGGGDEQFF. The full variable domain, completed using reference TRBV7-2 and TRBJ2-1, is GAGVSQSPSNKVTEKGKDVELRCDPISGHTALYWYRQSLGQGLEFLIYFQGNSAPDKSGLPSDRFSAERTGGSVSTLTIQRTQQEDSAVYLCASSLFPGLAGGGDEQFFGPGTRLTVL.

This clonotype was observed a handful of times. This sequence joins TRBV5-6 and TRBJ1-1; D is unclear. Looked up from germline, CDR1 is SGHDT and CDR2 is YYEEEE. This CDR3 is 14 amino acids long. With 4 bases removed from V and 0 bases from J, the gap between germline ends came to 10 bases. In DNA, the CDR3 is TGTGCCAGCAGCCGCAGCCTAATGAACACTGAAGCTTTCTTT. This translates into CASSRSLMNTEAFF.

Many counts were recorded for this clonotype. The chain combines TRBV3-1 with TRBJ2-1; no clear D. Germline values: CDR1 LGHDT, CDR2 YNNKEL (reference sequence). The V end was cut by 1 base, the J end by 0 bases, with 7 bases between. The CDR3 is 15 amino acids. CDR3: CASSQVLLSYNEQFF. CDR3 in DNA: TGTGCCAGCAGCCAAGTCCTTCTCTCCTACAATGAGCAGTTCTTC.

Remarks on this clonotype: Its ends do not fully match the called genes, so a read error is possible. The chain links TRBV25-1 to TRBJ2-6; 7 bases map to TRBD2. The CDR3 totals 18 residues. Per germline, CDR1 MGHDK and CDR2 SYGVNS. The CDR3 bases are TGTGCTAGCAGTGAAAGGAGCGGGGCAAACTCTGGGGCCAACGTCCTGACTTTC. Translated, it gives CASSERSGANSGANVLTF. The full variable domain, with the rest looked up from reference TRBV25-1 and TRBJ2-6, is EADIYQTPRYLVIGTGKKITLECSQTMGHDKMYWYQQDPGMELHLIHYSYGVNSTEKGDLSSESTVSRIRTEHFPLTLESARPSHTSQYLCASSERSGANSGANVLTFGAGSRLTVL.

The V gene is TRBV7-3, the J gene TRBJ1-1, with no clear D. V dropped 1 base and J dropped 4 bases, with 10 bases sitting between them. CDR1 SGHTA and CDR2 FQGTGA come from the germline V gene. The CDR3 totals 14 residues. The CDR3 loop reads CASSLSLGTTEAFF. CDR3 DNA: TGTGCCAGCAGCTTAAGCCTGGGAACCACTGAAGCTTTCTTT.

The rearrangement links TRBV7-9 to TRBJ2-7, with D possibly TRBD1 on 5 matching bases. The CDR3 runs 14 residues. V lost 4 bases, J lost 2 bases, and 12 bases lay in between. The germline gives CDR1 SEHNR, CDR2 FQNEAQ (reference sequence). The chain's CDR3 is CASSSRQGAYEQYF. Written as DNA, the CDR3 is TGTGCCAGCAGCTCCCGGCAGGGCGCCTACGAGCAGTACTTC.

This clonotype was counted ten times or more. The chain recombines TRBV12-3 or TRBV12-4 with TRBJ1-5; D is undetermined. V was shortened by 2 bases and J by 2 bases, with 10 bases between the two germline ends. CDR3 length equals 15 residues. For the CDR3, the DNA is TGTGCCAGCAGTTTATATAGCGGGGGCAATCAGCCCCAGCATTTT. Its translation is CASSLYSGGNQPQHF.

The J gene is TRBJ2-1, the V gene TRBV7-9; D perhaps matches TRBD1 (6 bases). The V gene's germline CDR1 is SEHNR and CDR2 FQNEAQ (reference sequence). The CDR3 spans 16 residues. V was clipped by 3 bases and J by 4 bases, with 16 bases between them. In nucleotides, the CDR3 is TGTGCCAGCAGCTTTGGTCACAGGGTAGGTTACAATGAGCAGTTCTTC. Protein: CASSFGHRVGYNEQFF.

This clonotype showed up just a few times. The chain employs TRBV6-6 and TRBJ2-3; 7 bases match TRBD2. Trimming at V came to 7 bases and at J to 2 bases, leaving 9 bases not matched to a gene. The CDR3 runs 15 residues. The germline V gene has CDR1 MNHNY and CDR2 SVGAGI (reference sequence). CDR3 region: CASMTAGEYTDTQYF. The CDR3 DNA is TGTGCCAGCATGACGGCGGGGGAGTACACAGATACGCAGTATTTT.

This clonotype was detected only a few times. The rearrangement links TRBV27 to TRBJ1-2; D not resolved. CDR1 and CDR2 (germline): MNHEY, SMNVEV (reference sequence). The ends were cut back, 5 bases at V and 0 bases at J, with 13 bases in the middle. The CDR3 extends over 15 amino acids. The CDR3 loop is CASSTTRFPNYGYTF. DNA for the CDR3: TGTGCCAGCAGTACAACACGATTTCCTAACTATGGCTACACCTTC.

The gene calls are TRBV7-4 and TRBJ1-2; the D is unclear. The germline V gene has CDR1 SGHVT and CDR2 SQSDAQ. The CDR3 is made up of 13 amino acids. Between the trimmed V and J ends, which lost 5 bases and 6 bases, there was a span of 13 bases. CDR3 sequence reads: CASSVEGSDGYTF. CDR3 sequence (DNA): TGTGCCAGCAGCGTGGAGGGAAGCGATGGCTACACCTTC. Using reference TRBV7-4 and TRBJ1-2 for the parts outside the CDR3, the full variable domain is GAGVSQSPRYKVAKRGRDVALRCDSISGHVTLYWYRQTLGQGSEVLTYSQSDAQRDKSGRPSGRFSAERPERSVSTLKIQRTEQGDSAVYLCASSVEGSDGYTFGSGTRLTVV.

This rearrangement joins TRBV12-3 or TRBV12-4 to TRBJ1-1; D may be TRBD1 (5 bases). Trimming removed 6 bases from V and 4 bases from J, with 12 bases in between. This CDR3 region has 13 residues. CDR3 bases: TGTGCCAGCAGCAGAACAGGAGGCACTGAAGCTTTCTTT. This codes for CASSRTGGTEAFF.

V is TRBV12-3 or TRBV12-4 and J is TRBJ1-2; D is undetermined. The CDR3 totals 16 residues. The germline V and J ends were trimmed by 3 bases and 5 bases, with 19 bases remaining between them. CDR3: CASSFSPRFFEYGYTF. For the CDR3, the DNA is TGTGCCAGCAGTTTTTCCCCCCGCTTTTTCGAGTATGGCTACACCTTC.

The chain joins TRBV7-6 to TRBJ2-7; no clear D gene. V was trimmed by 5 bases and J by 4 bases, leaving 12 bases between them. Germline V lookup: CDR1 SGHVS, CDR2 FNYEAQ. This CDR3 comprises 13 residues. The CDR3 coding sequence is TGTGCCAGCAGCGTTCTTATGGAATACGAGCAGTACTTC. This codes for CASSVLMEYEQYF.

This clonotype was counted many times. This chain joins TRBV6-1 and TRBJ2-4, with D possibly being TRBD1 (7 bases). The CDR3 has 15 residues. The V and J ends lost 5 bases and 9 bases respectively, with 20 bases between them. Germline CDR1 and CDR2: MNHNS and SASEGT. The CDR3 nucleotides are TGTGCCAGCAGTCCAGGGGGACTCCGGGAGAGCATTCAGTACTTC. It encodes CASSPGGLRESIQYF.

The chain uses TRBV11-3 and TRBJ2-5, with 8 bases that match TRBD2. In germline, CDR1 is SGHNT, CDR2 YENEEA. J lost 2 bases, V lost 5 bases, and 7 bases had no gene match. This CDR3 is built from 15 residues. CDR3 nucleotide sequence: TGTGCCAGCAGCCCCGACGGGGGGGAACAAGAGACCCAGTACTTC. The encoded protein is CASSPDGGEQETQYF.

Many counts were recorded for this clonotype. V and J are TRBV28 and TRBJ1-2; a weak D match, TRBD1 (6 bases). The CDR3 length is 13 residues. Trimming removed 5 bases at V and 4 bases at J, with 11 bases between. Germline lookup yields CDR1 MDHEN and CDR2 SYDVKM. CDR3 amino acids: CASSNRDLYGYTF. In nucleotides, the CDR3 is TGTGCCAGCAGTAACAGGGACCTCTATGGCTACACCTTC.

This clonotype was seen only a few times. This chain uses TRBV19 with TRBJ2-7, with 7 nucleotides matching TRBD1. The V gene's germline CDR1 is LNHDA and CDR2 SQIVND (reference sequence). The CDR3 covers 12 residues. Trimming removed 10 bases from V and 2 bases from J; junction bases left unmatched: 5. CDR3 sequence: CATSTGTYEQYF. In nucleotides, the CDR3 is TGTGCCACCTCGACAGGGACCTACGAGCAGTACTTC.

The gene calls are TRBV19 and TRBJ2-1, with a possible D match to TRBD1 (6 bases). The CDR3 runs to 16 residues. Between the trimmed V and J ends, which lost 0 bases and 4 bases, there was a span of 13 bases. Germline assignment: CDR1 LNHDA and CDR2 SQIVND (reference sequence). The CDR3 DNA follows: TGTGCCAGTAGTATAGATAAGGGACAAATTTACAATGAGCAGTTCTTC. This gives the protein CASSIDKGQIYNEQFF.

This clonotype was counted only a few times. The chain links TRBV7-9 to TRBJ1-4; D call uncertain. Trimming removed 6 bases from V and 8 bases from J, with 19 bases in between. Germline V gene sequence: CDR1 SEHNR, CDR2 FQNEAQ (reference sequence). This CDR3 is 15 amino acids long. The CDR3 spells CASRPPLDSGEKLFF. The CDR3, as DNA: TGTGCCAGCAGACCCCCCCTAGACTCAGGAGAAAAACTGTTTTTT.

This clonotype was picked up a small number of times. The chain recombines TRBV2 with TRBJ1-1; D is undetermined. Trimming pared 0 bases from V and 0 bases from J, leaving 11 bases between. Germline loops: CDR1 SNHLY, CDR2 FYNNEI. The CDR3 is made up of 16 amino acids. CDR3 sequence: CASSEAGLRVNTEAFF. DNA for the CDR3: TGTGCCAGCAGTGAAGCGGGCCTTAGGGTGAACACTGAAGCTTTCTTT. Full variable domain (remainder filled in from reference TRBV2 and TRBJ1-1): EPEVTQTPSHQVTQMGQEVILRCVPISNHLYFYWYRQILGQKVEFLVSFYNNEISEKSEIFDDQFSVERPDGSNFTLKIRSTKLEDSAMYFCASSEAGLRVNTEAFFGQGTRLTVV.

The table lists this clonotype with many counts. This chain joins TRBV5-5 and TRBJ2-1; D unresolved. The CDR3 consists of 14 residues. V shed 0 bases and J shed 7 bases, with 11 bases lying between them. Germline CDR1 and CDR2: SGHKS and YYEKEE (reference sequence). For the CDR3, the DNA is TGTGCCAGCAGCTTGGCCTTTGGGTGGAATGAGCAGTTCTTC. Its translation: CASSLAFGWNEQFF. The full variable domain, with the rest looked up from reference TRBV5-5 and TRBJ2-1, is DAGVTQSPTHLIKTRGQQVTLRCSPISGHKSVSWYQQVLGQGPQFIFQYYEKEERGRGNFPDRFSARQFPNYSSELNVNALLLGDSALYLCASSLAFGWNEQFFGPGTRLTVL.

This clonotype has at least ten counts. The chain couples TRBV12-3 or TRBV12-4 to TRBJ1-4, with D possibly TRBD1 on 6 matching bases. The CDR3 loop spans 15 amino acids. Deletions cut 5 bases from V and 7 bases from J, with 17 bases between. This CDR3 reads CASSEFGQSREKLFF. The DNA of the CDR3 is TGTGCCAGCAGTGAGTTTGGACAGTCACGTGAAAAACTGTTTTTT.

The chain combines TRBV6-5 with TRBJ2-1; 8 positions agree with TRBD1. CDR1 MNHEY and CDR2 SVGAGI come from the germline V gene. The V and J ends lost 5 bases and 1 base, in that order; junction bases with no gene match: 4. The length of the CDR3 is 15 residues. Written as DNA, the CDR3 is TGTGCCAGCAGTCAGGGGGCAGGTTCCTACAATGAGCAGTTCTTC. Encoded protein: CASSQGAGSYNEQFF.

The chain has TRBV12-3 or TRBV12-4 and TRBJ2-3; no clear D. The V and J ends lost 4 bases and 0 bases respectively, with 8 bases between them. The CDR3 spans 14 residues. The CDR3 DNA reads TGTGCCAGCAGTTCCCCTTACAGCACAGATACGCAGTATTTT. Its protein is CASSSPYSTDTQYF.

This sequence joins TRBV7-8 and TRBJ2-7; 11 bases fit TRBD2. This CDR3 has 14 amino acids. Germline assignment: CDR1 SGHVS and CDR2 FQNEAQ. Unmatched junction bases numbered 6, after V lost 8 bases and J lost 3 bases. Here the CDR3 reads CASPTGTSGYEQYF. DNA of the CDR3: TGTGCCAGCCCAACCGGGACTAGCGGCTACGAGCAGTACTTC.